One and the same sample provided the 8 T cell receptor beta chains below, sequenced in a study of blood T cell repertoires in COVID-19. TCRdb keeps only in-frame clones here, not all; method: immunoSEQ multiplex PCR. The repertoire includes some 56,000 clones, roughly 80% of them detected once, and around 19% sits in the top ten. The specimen sequenced was peripheral blood. The source of these receptors is a woman aged 45 to 65 with active or convalescent COVID-19.

The chain combines TRBV28 with TRBJ2-3, with 7 bases aligning to TRBD1. CDR1 and CDR2 from the germline V gene are MDHEN and SYDVKM. The CDR3 spans 15 residues. J lost 0 bases, V lost 2 bases, and 2 bases had no gene match. As DNA, the CDR3 is TGTGCCAGCAGTTTAGTGACAGGGAGCACAGATACGCAGTATTTT. This encodes CASSLVTGSTDTQYF.

The chain uses TRBV27 and TRBJ2-7, with 7 bases aligning to TRBD1. The length of the CDR3 is 17 residues. The trim removed 0 bases at V and 0 bases at J, leaving 8 bases unmatched. Per the germline V gene, CDR1 is MNHEY and CDR2 is SMNVEV (reference sequence). CDR3 bases: TGTGCCAGCAGTTTATCTCTGGGACAGCACTACTCCTACGAGCAGTACTTC. Its translation: CASSLSLGQHYSYEQYF.

The table lists this clone with a few counts. The chain recombines TRBV7-9 with TRBJ2-2, with D tentatively TRBD2 (5 bases). CDR1 and CDR2 from the germline V gene are SEHNR and FQNEAQ (reference sequence). V was clipped by 1 base and J by 1 base, with 10 bases between them. The CDR3 loop spans 16 amino acids. Here the CDR3 reads CASSLEGGRNTGELFF. CDR3 bases: TGTGCCAGCAGCTTAGAGGGCGGGCGGAACACCGGGGAGCTGTTTTTT.

This clone was detected once. V gene TRBV6-5 combines with J gene TRBJ2-3; D remains unclear. The germline CDR1 and CDR2 sequences are MNHEY and SVGAGI. The CDR3 is 14 residues long. V was pared by 8 bases and J by 6 bases, with 18 bases between. The DNA of the CDR3 is TGTGCCAGCGCCTCCAGGCCCCCCCCTGATACGCAGTATTTT. Its translation: CASASRPPPDTQYF.

The rearrangement uses TRBV3-1 (or the pseudogene TRBV3-2) and TRBJ1-2, with D possibly TRBD1 on 5 matching bases. Germline CDR1 is LGHDT and CDR2 is YNNKEL (reference sequence). V was clipped by 0 bases and J by 4 bases, with 6 bases between them. The CDR3 length is 13 residues. CDR3 residues: CASSQDGGYGYTF. Here the CDR3 DNA reads TGTGCCAGCAGCCAAGACGGGGGCTATGGCTACACCTTC.

The V and J genes are TRBV14 and TRBJ2-5, with 8 bases matching TRBD1. CDR1 and CDR2 from the germline V gene are SGHDN and FVKESK. The CDR3 spans 14 residues. V trimming: 4 bases; J trimming: 0 bases; junction bases outside the gene matches: 1. CDR3 sequence (DNA): TGTGCCAGCAGCCGGACAGGGCACCAAGAGACCCAGTACTTC. It is translated as CASSRTGHQETQYF.

The chain links TRBV27 to TRBJ2-7, with 10 nucleotides matching TRBD2. V was pared by 6 bases and J by 5 bases, with 7 bases of the junction left unmatched. The germline V gene encodes CDR1 MNHEY and CDR2 SMNVEV (reference sequence). The CDR3 runs to 14 residues. CDR3 loop: CASRRLAGFHEQYF. CDR3 nucleotides: TGTGCCAGCAGGCGACTAGCGGGTTTCCACGAGCAGTACTTC.

The gene calls are TRBV30 and TRBJ2-2; D perhaps matches TRBD1 (5 bases). Trimming removed 2 bases from V and 5 bases from J, with 15 bases in between. This CDR3 is built from 15 residues. Germline assignment: CDR1 GTSNPN and CDR2 SVGIG (reference sequence). This CDR3 is CAWSSGGAGTGELFF. The CDR3 DNA reads TGTGCCTGGAGTTCCGGTGGGGCCGGGACCGGGGAGCTGTTTTTT.